The 11 T cell receptor beta chains presented below share a single source sample, sequenced in a study of CD8+ T cells in alopecia areata. RNA extraction and reverse transcription yielded cDNA as sequencing template. Assay: immunoSEQ multiplex PCR; the TCRdb copy retains only in-frame clones and omits some. Of tens of thousands of clones listed, 55% to 65% are singletons. This sample comprised CD8+ T cells sorted from blood, obtained at week 0. These receptors all stem from a human donor with alopecia areata.

The V and J genes are TRBV25-1 and TRBJ1-6, with 7 positions matching TRBD1. This CDR3 comprises 13 residues. The ends lost 4 bases at V and 7 bases at J; junction bases unmatched: 1. Germline-derived CDR1 and CDR2 are MGHDK and SYGVNS. The chain's CDR3 is CASSGDRNSPLHF. Written as DNA, the CDR3 is TGTGCCAGCAGTGGGGACAGAAATTCACCCCTCCACTTT.

This chain links TRBV15 with TRBJ2-1; D is ambiguous. The V end lost 6 bases, the J end lost 0 bases, and 9 bases lay between the germline ends. This CDR3 comprises 14 residues. In germline, CDR1 is LNHNV, CDR2 YYDKDF (reference sequence). The CDR3: CATRPTSSYNEQFF. In DNA form, the CDR3 reads TGTGCCACCAGGCCGACGAGCTCCTACAATGAGCAGTTCTTC.

This chain links TRBV5-6 with TRBJ2-7; perhaps TRBD1 as D (6 bases). CDR1 and CDR2 (germline): SGHDT, YYEEEE. Trimming took off 4 bases at V and 3 bases at J, with 8 bases between the two ends. The CDR3 length is 12 residues. The CDR3 reads CASSTDSYEQYF. CDR3 nucleotides: TGTGCCAGCAGCACGGACAGCTACGAGCAGTACTTC. Variable domain in full (rest from reference TRBV5-6 and TRBJ2-7): DAGVTQSPTHLIKTRGQQVTLRCSPKSGHDTVSWYQQALGQGPQFIFQYYEEEERQRGNFPDRFSGHQFPNYSSELNVNALLLGDSALYLCASSTDSYEQYFGPGTRLTVT.

The chain couples TRBV23-1 to TRBJ1-6; 8 bases are a match to TRBD1. TRBV23-1 is noted as an ORF with a role that remains uncertain. Unmatched junction bases numbered 20, after V lost 3 bases and J lost 10 bases. The CDR3 extends over 19 amino acids. The CDR3 region is CASSQRWMQGAQGTSPLHF. CDR3 nucleotides: TGCGCCAGCAGTCAGCGCTGGATGCAGGGGGCGCAGGGAACCTCACCCCTCCACTTT.

The chain carries TRBV15 and TRBJ2-7; unclear D gene. Trimming shortened V by 1 base and J by 7 bases, and 17 bases separated the two germline ends. The germline CDR1 and CDR2 sequences are LNHNV and YYDKDF (reference sequence). The CDR3 covers 15 residues. The CDR3 loop reads CATSRGGAGSEEQYF. The CDR3 nucleotides read TGTGCCACCAGCAGAGGAGGCGCAGGATCAGAGGAGCAGTACTTC.

DNA of the CDR3: TGTGCCAGCAGCGTAGAGGGGCAGGGCTACGAGCAGTACTTC. Encoded protein: CASSVEGQGYEQYF. The rearrangement joins TRBV9 to TRBJ2-7; tentative D call: TRBD1 (5 bases). Germline V CDR1 and CDR2: SGDLS, YYNGEE. The CDR3 consists of 14 residues. V was pared by 0 bases and J by 3 bases, with 10 bases between.

On this clone itself: The identical CDR3 is also encoded by other nucleotide sequences in the sample. The V gene is TRBV29-1, the J gene TRBJ2-1; no clear D. The CDR3 is 11 residues long. Trimming pared 4 bases from V and 4 bases from J, leaving 5 bases between. The germline V gene encodes CDR1 SQVTM and CDR2 ANQGSEA. The CDR3 DNA reads TGCAGCGTTGTCAGTTACAATGAGCAGTTCTTC. Protein sequence: CSVVSYNEQFF.

The chain is built from TRBV29-1 and TRBJ1-2; D unclear. Germline lookup yields CDR1 SQVTM and CDR2 ANQGSEA. V was cut by 4 bases and J by 7 bases, with 10 bases left in between. This CDR3 comprises 11 residues. CDR3 residues: CSVVYVGGYTF. CDR3 sequence (DNA): TGCAGCGTTGTCTATGTGGGTGGCTACACCTTC. The full variable domain, completed using reference TRBV29-1 and TRBJ1-2, is SAVISQKPSRDICQRGTSLTIQCQVDSQVTMMFWYRQQPGQSLTLIATANQGSEATYESGFVIDKFPISRPNLTFSTLTVSNMSPEDSSIYLCSVVYVGGYTFGSGTRLTVV.

The sample holds a few counts of this clone. V gene TRBV13 combines with J gene TRBJ1-4; 7 bases are shared with TRBD1. The V segment lost 1 base and the J segment 7 bases; nucleotides outside the gene matches: 3. Germline CDR1 is PRHDT and CDR2 is FYEKMQ (reference sequence). The CDR3 extends over 14 amino acids. The CDR3 reads CASSLEGAGEKLFF. The CDR3 bases are TGTGCCAGCAGCTTAGAGGGGGCCGGTGAAAAACTGTTTTTT.

This clone has a handful of counts. The V call is TRBV9, the J call TRBJ2-1; D is uncertain. Trimming took 0 bases from V and 7 from J, leaving 5 bases between them. This CDR3 region has 12 residues. In germline, CDR1 is SGDLS, CDR2 YYNGEE. CDR3 DNA: TGTGCCAGCAGCGTAGAATGGAATGAGCAGTTCTTC. This encodes CASSVEWNEQFF.

The CDR3 DNA sequence: TGTGCCTCTAGAAGCGGGGTCAGCTACGAGCAGTACTTC. It codes for CASRSGVSYEQYF. The chain couples TRBV7-9 to TRBJ2-7, with 7 bases matching TRBD2. With V trimmed by 11 bases and J by 3 bases, 10 bases remained unmatched. CDR3 length equals 13 residues. Per germline, CDR1 SEHNR and CDR2 FQNEAQ (reference sequence).